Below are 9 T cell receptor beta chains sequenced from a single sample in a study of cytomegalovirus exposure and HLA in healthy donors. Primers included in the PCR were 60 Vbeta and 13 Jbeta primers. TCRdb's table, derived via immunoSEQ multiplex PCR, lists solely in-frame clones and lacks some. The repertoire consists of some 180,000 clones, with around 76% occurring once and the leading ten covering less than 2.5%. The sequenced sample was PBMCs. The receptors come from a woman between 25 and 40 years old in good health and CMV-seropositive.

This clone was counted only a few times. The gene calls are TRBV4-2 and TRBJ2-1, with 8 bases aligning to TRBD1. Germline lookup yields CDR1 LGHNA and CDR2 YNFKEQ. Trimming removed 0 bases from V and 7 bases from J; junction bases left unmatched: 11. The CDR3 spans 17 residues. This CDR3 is CASSQDRDRGYGNEQFF. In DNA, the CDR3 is TGTGCCAGCAGCCAAGATCGAGACAGGGGCTACGGTAATGAGCAGTTCTTC.

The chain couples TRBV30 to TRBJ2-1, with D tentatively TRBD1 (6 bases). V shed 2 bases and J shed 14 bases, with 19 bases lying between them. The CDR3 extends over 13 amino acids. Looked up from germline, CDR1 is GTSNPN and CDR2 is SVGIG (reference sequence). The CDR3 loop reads CAWSRARGHPKFF. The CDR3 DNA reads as TGTGCCTGGAGTAGGGCCAGGGGACACCCGAAGTTCTTC.

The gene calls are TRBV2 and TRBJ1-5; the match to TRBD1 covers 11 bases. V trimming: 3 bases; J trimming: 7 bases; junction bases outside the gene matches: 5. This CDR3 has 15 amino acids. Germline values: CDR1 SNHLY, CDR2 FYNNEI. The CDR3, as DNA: TGTGCCAGCAGTGAGGGGACAGGGGGTAAACAGCCCCAGCATTTT. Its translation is CASSEGTGGKQPQHF.

The CDR3 coding sequence is TGTGCCAGCTCACCTCCGTCCCTGAACACTGAAGCTTTCTTT. Translation gives CASSPPSLNTEAFF. The chain uses TRBV18 and TRBJ1-1; D is unclear. CDR3 length equals 14 residues. Trimming left V 3 bases short and J 0 bases short, with 8 bases between. CDR1 KGHSH and CDR2 LQKENI come from the germline V gene.

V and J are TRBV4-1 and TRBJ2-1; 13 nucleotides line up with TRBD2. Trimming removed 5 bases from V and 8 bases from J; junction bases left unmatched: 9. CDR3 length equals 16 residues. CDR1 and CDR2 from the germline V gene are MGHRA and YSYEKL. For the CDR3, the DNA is TGCGCCAGCAGCTTCCGGACTAGCGGGGGTTTCGATGAGCAGTTCTTC. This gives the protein CASSFRTSGGFDEQFF.

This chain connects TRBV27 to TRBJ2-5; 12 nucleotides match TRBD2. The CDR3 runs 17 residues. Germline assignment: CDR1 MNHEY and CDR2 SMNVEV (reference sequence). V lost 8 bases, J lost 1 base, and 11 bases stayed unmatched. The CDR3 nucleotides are TGTGCCAGCCCCTCGTCTAGCGGGGGGGAATTCCAAGAGACCCAGTACTTC. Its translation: CASPSSSGGEFQETQYF.

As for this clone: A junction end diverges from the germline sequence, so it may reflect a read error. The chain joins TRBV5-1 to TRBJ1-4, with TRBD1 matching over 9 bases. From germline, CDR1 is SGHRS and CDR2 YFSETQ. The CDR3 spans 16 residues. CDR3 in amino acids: CASSPRSGQGNGKLFF. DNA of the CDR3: TGCGCCAGCAGCCCGAGGTCGGGACAGGGTAATGGAAAACTGTTTTTT.

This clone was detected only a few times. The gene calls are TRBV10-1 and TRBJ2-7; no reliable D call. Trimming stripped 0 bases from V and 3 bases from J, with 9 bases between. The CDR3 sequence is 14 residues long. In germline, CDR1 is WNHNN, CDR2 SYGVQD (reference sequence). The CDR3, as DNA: TGCGCCAGCAGTGAGTCCGGGTTAAGCTACGAGCAGTACTTC. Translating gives CASSESGLSYEQYF.

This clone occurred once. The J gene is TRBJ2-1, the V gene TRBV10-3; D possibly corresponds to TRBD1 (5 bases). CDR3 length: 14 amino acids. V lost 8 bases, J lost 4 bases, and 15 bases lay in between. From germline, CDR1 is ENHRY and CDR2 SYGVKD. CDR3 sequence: CAIEAGKKYNEQFF. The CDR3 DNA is TGTGCCATCGAGGCAGGGAAAAAATACAATGAGCAGTTCTTC.